This entry lists 17 T cell receptor beta chains sequenced from one sample in a study of T cell responses to AZD1222 COVID-19 vaccine. Clones were read by immunoSEQ multiplex PCR, and TCRdb kept only the in-frame ones, dropping some. The data contain some 120,000 clones, 65% to 85% of them singletons. The sequencing here drew on peripheral blood, taken on day 0 of AZD1222 vaccination. These receptors were taken from an adult in good health.

The CDR3 is CASQIGGRGADTQYF. The CDR3 DNA sequence: TGTGCCAGTCAGATCGGGGGAAGAGGTGCAGATACGCAGTATTTT. V and J are TRBV28 and TRBJ2-3, with a tentative D call TRBD2 (6 bases). In germline, CDR1 is MDHEN, CDR2 SYDVKM. Trimming took 9 bases from V and 4 from J, leaving 20 bases between them. The CDR3 extends over 15 amino acids.

This clone was found once. CDR3 sequence reads: CASSVRVTGDYGYTF. The DNA for the CDR3 is TGTGCCAGCAGCGTAAGAGTGACAGGGGACTATGGCTACACCTTC. The chain has TRBV9 and TRBJ1-2, with 8 bases matching TRBD1. V shed 1 base and J 3 bases; nucleotides not matched to a gene: 5. This CDR3 contains 15 residues. Per germline, CDR1 SGDLS and CDR2 YYNGEE.

The chain combines TRBV6-2 or TRBV6-3 with TRBJ2-2; D is perhaps TRBD2 (6 bases). The CDR3 runs to 14 residues. The germline gives CDR1 MNHEY, CDR2 SVGEGT. V gave up 6 bases and J gave up 0 bases, with 8 bases separating them. The CDR3 DNA is TGTGCCAGCAGCCGGGACTCGAACACCGGGGAGCTGTTTTTT. Translated: CASSRDSNTGELFF.

The genes are TRBV6-2 or TRBV6-3 and TRBJ2-1; a weak D match, TRBD2 (7 bases). This CDR3 is built from 16 residues. Germline V gene data show CDR1 as MNHEY and CDR2 as SVGEGT. V was trimmed by 0 bases and J by 5 bases, leaving 14 bases between them. Here the CDR3 reads CASSYSGGLGNNEQFF. The CDR3 region has the DNA TGTGCCAGCAGTTACTCGGGGGGGCTGGGAAACAATGAGCAGTTCTTC.

This chain uses TRBV21-1 with TRBJ1-4; TRBD1 reflects the table's D call only, with no check against the DNA. TRBV21-1 is marked as a pseudogene. The CDR3 runs 15 residues. In DNA form, the CDR3 reads TGTGCCGCCCGGGGACAGGGGGTGTCGGATGAAAAACTGTTTTTT. It codes for CAARGQGVSDEKLFF.

This rearrangement joins TRBV28 to TRBJ1-1; 7 nucleotides agree with TRBD1. J lost 1 base, V lost 6 bases, and 8 bases had no gene match. The CDR3 is 15 amino acids. Per the germline V gene, CDR1 is MDHEN and CDR2 is SYDVKM. Written as DNA, the CDR3 is TGTGCCAGCAGCCCATGGGGGACAGCGAACACTGAAGCTTTCTTT. Its translation is CASSPWGTANTEAFF.

The CDR3 DNA follows: TGTGCCAGCGGCGAGGGCCTTAGGGATGGCTACACCTTC. The encoded protein is CASGEGLRDGYTF. The chain recombines TRBV5-6 with TRBJ1-2; D unresolved. Trimming left V 7 bases short and J 6 bases short, with 16 bases between. The CDR3 length is 13 residues. Germline CDR1 and CDR2: SGHDT and YYEEEE.

The V and J genes are TRBV2 and TRBJ1-6, with 7 bases fitting TRBD1. The CDR3 consists of 13 residues. V lost 7 bases and J lost 10; bases outside the gene matches: 7. Germline CDR1 SNHLY, CDR2 FYNNEI. The CDR3 reads CASTQQGTSPLHF. The DNA of the CDR3 is TGTGCCAGCACACAACAGGGGACATCACCCCTCCACTTT.

This chain uses TRBV4-2 with TRBJ2-2; TRBD1 aligns across 7 bases. CDR1 and CDR2 from the germline V gene are LGHNA and YNFKEQ. CDR3 length: 15 amino acids. With V trimmed by 4 bases and J by 3 bases, 5 bases remained unmatched. The DNA of the CDR3 is TGTGCCAGCAGCCCCAGACAGGGCGACACCGGGGAGCTGTTTTTT. Residues: CASSPRQGDTGELFF.

The V call is TRBV7-2, the J call TRBJ1-6; no firm D call. In germline, CDR1 is SGHTA, CDR2 FQGNSA. This CDR3 has 15 residues. Between the trimmed V and J ends, which lost 5 bases and 9 bases, there was a span of 17 bases. Here the CDR3 DNA reads TGTGCCAGCAGCGGGATGAGCTGGGGAGTTTCACCCCTCCACTTT. Translating it yields CASSGMSWGVSPLHF.

This chain's CDR3 is CASSFDRVNTEAFF. CDR3 coding DNA: TGTGCCAGCAGTTTCGACAGGGTTAACACTGAAGCTTTCTTT. The rearrangement joins TRBV6-5 to TRBJ1-1, with 7 bases identical to TRBD1. J gave up 2 bases and V 4 bases, and 4 bases lay outside the gene matches. CDR1 MNHEY and CDR2 SVGAGI come from the germline V gene. This CDR3 comprises 14 residues.

V is TRBV11-1 and J is TRBJ2-7, with 7 positions matching TRBD1. The CDR3 is 14 amino acids. Germline values: CDR1 SGHAT, CDR2 FQDESV (reference sequence). Trimming cost V 2 bases and J 5 bases; bases outside gene matches: 6. CDR3 in DNA: TGTGCCAGCAGCTTACCGGGACAGAAGGACGAGCAGTACTTC. Translating gives CASSLPGQKDEQYF.

CDR3 protein: CASSRGWPGNSEQFF. The CDR3 region has the DNA TGTGCCAGCAGCCGAGGGTGGCCCGGAAACAGTGAGCAGTTCTTC. V and J are TRBV5-6 and TRBJ2-1; possible D gene TRBD2, 5 bases. From germline, CDR1 is SGHDT and CDR2 YYEEEE. This CDR3 is 15 amino acids long. V lost 4 bases, J lost 9 bases, and 20 bases lay in between.

This clone showed up just once. The CDR3: CASSRTTGRNEQYF. The CDR3 DNA sequence: TGCGCCAGCAGCCGAACGACAGGGCGGAACGAGCAGTACTTC. The J gene is TRBJ2-7, the V gene TRBV4-1, with TRBD1 matching over 7 bases. The V gene end was trimmed by 4 bases and the J gene end by 5 bases; junction bases not matched to a gene: 8. Per germline, CDR1 MGHRA and CDR2 YSYEKL. The CDR3 extends over 14 amino acids.

The CDR3 loop reads CASQRDVTGELFF. The CDR3 coding sequence is TGCGCCAGCCAGAGAGACGTTACCGGGGAGCTGTTTTTT. The rearrangement joins TRBV5-1 to TRBJ2-2, with no clear D. The CDR3 spans 13 residues. The V end was cut by 7 bases, the J end by 5 bases, with 12 bases between. CDR1 and CDR2 from the germline V gene are SGHRS and YFSETQ.

This clone has a single count. The rearrangement links TRBV27 to TRBJ1-6; TRBD1 might be the D (5 bases). The length of the CDR3 is 13 residues. V lost 1 base and J 7 bases, leaving 5 bases between the germline ends. CDR1 and CDR2 from the germline V gene are MNHEY and SMNVEV (reference sequence). The CDR3 nucleotides read TGTGCCAGCAGTTTATGGGGGAATTCACCCCTCCACTTT. Its translation: CASSLWGNSPLHF.

The genes are TRBV12-3 or TRBV12-4 and TRBJ2-3, with a tentative D call TRBD2 (5 bases). This CDR3 has 12 residues. V shed 4 bases and J shed 13 bases, with 15 bases lying between them. The CDR3 bases are TGTGCCAGCAGTTCCCGGACTGCTGCTAAGTATTTT. Translated: CASSSRTAAKYF.